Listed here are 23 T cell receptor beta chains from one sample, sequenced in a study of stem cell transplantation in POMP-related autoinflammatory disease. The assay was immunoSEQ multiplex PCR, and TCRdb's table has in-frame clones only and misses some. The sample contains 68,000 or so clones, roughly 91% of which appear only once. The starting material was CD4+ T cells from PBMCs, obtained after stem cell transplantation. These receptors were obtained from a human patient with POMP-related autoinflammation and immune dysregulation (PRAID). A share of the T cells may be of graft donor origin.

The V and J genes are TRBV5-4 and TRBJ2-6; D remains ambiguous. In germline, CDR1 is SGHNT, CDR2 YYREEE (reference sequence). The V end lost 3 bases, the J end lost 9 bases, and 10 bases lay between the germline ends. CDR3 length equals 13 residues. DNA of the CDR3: TGTGCCAGCAGCTCCCAGGATGTCAACGTCCTGACTTTC. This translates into CASSSQDVNVLTF. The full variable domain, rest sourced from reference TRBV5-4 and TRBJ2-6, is ETGVTQSPTHLIKTRGQQVTLRCSSQSGHNTVSWYQQALGQGPQFIFQYYREEENGRGNFPPRFSGLQFPNYSSELNVNALELDDSALYLCASSSQDVNVLTFGAGSRLTVL.

The CDR3 here is CASRAKGRDGYTF. CDR3 in DNA: TGTGCCAGCAGAGCCAAGGGCCGAGATGGCTACACCTTC. The V and J genes are TRBV7-9 and TRBJ1-2; D gene uncertain. The V and J ends lost 6 bases and 6 bases respectively, with 14 bases between them. The CDR3 is 13 amino acids. CDR1 is SEHNR and CDR2 is FQNEAQ in the germline V gene (reference sequence).

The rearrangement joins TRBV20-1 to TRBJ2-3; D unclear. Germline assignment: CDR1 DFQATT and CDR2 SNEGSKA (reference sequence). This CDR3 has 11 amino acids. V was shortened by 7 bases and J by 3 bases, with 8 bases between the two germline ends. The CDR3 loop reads CSVRVTDTQYF. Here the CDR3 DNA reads TGCAGTGTACGGGTTACAGATACGCAGTATTTT.

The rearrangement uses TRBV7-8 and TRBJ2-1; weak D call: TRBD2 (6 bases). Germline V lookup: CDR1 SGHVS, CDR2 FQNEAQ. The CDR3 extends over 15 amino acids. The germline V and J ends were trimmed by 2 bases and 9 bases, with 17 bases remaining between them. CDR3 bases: TGTGCCAGCAGCTTAACGCGTATGTGGCGGGGTGAGCAGTTCTTC. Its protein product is CASSLTRMWRGEQFF.

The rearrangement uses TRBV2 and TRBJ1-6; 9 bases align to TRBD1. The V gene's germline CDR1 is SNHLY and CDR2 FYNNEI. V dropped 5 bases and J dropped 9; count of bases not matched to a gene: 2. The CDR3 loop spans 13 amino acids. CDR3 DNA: TGTGCCAGCAGTATGGACAGGGGTTCACCCCTCCACTTT. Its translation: CASSMDRGSPLHF.

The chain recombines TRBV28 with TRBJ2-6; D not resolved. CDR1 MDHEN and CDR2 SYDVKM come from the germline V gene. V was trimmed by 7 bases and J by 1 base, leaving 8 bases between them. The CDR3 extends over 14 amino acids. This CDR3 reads CASTGSSGANVLTF. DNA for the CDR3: TGTGCCAGCACTGGCTCGTCTGGGGCCAACGTCCTGACTTTC.

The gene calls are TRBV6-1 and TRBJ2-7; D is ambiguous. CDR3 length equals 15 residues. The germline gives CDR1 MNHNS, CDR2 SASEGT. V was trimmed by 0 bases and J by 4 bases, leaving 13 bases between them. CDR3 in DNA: TGTGCCAGCAGTGAAGCGGGCGGAGTCACATACGAGCAGTACGTC. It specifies CASSEAGGVTYEQYV.

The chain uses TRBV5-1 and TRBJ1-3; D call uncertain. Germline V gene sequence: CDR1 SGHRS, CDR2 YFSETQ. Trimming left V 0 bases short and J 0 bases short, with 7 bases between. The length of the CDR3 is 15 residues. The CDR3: CASSLDGYSGNTIYF. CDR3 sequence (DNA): TGCGCCAGCAGCTTGGACGGATACTCTGGAAACACCATATATTTT.

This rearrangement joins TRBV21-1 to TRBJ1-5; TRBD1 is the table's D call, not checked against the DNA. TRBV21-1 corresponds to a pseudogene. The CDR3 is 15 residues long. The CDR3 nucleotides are TGTGCCAGCAGCAAAGGACGACAGGCCCCAGGGCCCCAGCATTTT. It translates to CASSKGRQAPGPQHF.

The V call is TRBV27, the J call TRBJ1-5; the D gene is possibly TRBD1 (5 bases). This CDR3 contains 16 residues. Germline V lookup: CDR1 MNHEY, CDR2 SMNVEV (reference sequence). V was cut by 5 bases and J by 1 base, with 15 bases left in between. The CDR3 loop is CASSPSPRVSNQPQHF. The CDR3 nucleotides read TGTGCCAGCAGTCCATCCCCCAGGGTGAGCAATCAGCCCCAGCATTTT.

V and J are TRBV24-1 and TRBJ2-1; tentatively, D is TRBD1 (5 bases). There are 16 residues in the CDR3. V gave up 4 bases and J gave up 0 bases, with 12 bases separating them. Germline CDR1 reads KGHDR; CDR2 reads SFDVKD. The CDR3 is CATSEPGPRSYNEQFF. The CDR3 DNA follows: TGTGCCACCAGTGAGCCAGGGCCGCGCTCCTACAATGAGCAGTTCTTC.

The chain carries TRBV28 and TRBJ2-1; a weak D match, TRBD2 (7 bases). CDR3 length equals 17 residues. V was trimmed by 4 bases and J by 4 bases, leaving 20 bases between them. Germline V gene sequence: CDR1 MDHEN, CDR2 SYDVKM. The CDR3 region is CASSSSQGREGYNEQFF. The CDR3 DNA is TGTGCCAGCAGTTCCTCCCAGGGGAGGGAGGGGTACAATGAGCAGTTCTTC.

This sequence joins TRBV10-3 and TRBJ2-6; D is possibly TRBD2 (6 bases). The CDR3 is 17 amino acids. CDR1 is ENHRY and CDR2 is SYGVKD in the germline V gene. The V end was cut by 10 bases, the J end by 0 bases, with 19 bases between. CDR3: CATQARDSSSGANVLTF. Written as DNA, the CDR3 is TGTGCCACCCAAGCAAGGGACTCAAGCTCTGGGGCCAACGTCCTGACTTTC.

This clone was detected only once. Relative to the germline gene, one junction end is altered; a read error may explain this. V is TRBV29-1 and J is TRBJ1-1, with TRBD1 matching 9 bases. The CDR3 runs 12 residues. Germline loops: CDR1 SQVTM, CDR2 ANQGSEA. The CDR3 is CSVEESRTGAEF. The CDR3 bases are TGCAGCGTTGAAGAAAGTAGGACAGGGGCAGAATTT. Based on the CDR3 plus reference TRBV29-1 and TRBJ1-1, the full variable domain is SAVISQKPSRDICQRGTSLTIQCQVDSQVTMMFWYRQQPGQSLTLIATANQGSEATYESGFVIDKFPISRPNLTFSTLTVSNMSPEDSSIYLCSVEESRTGAEFGQGTRLTVV.

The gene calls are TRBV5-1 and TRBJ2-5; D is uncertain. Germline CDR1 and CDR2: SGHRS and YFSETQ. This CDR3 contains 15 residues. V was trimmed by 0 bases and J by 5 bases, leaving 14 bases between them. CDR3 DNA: TGCGCCAGCAGCTTGGACTCCCAGGCGTTTGAGACCCAGTACTTC. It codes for CASSLDSQAFETQYF. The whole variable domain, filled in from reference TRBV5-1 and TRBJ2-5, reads KAGVTQTPRYLIKTRGQQVTLSCSPISGHRSVSWYQQTPGQGLQFLFEYFSETQRNKGNFPGRFSGRQFSNSRSEMNVSTLELGDSALYLCASSLDSQAFETQYFGPGTRLLVL.

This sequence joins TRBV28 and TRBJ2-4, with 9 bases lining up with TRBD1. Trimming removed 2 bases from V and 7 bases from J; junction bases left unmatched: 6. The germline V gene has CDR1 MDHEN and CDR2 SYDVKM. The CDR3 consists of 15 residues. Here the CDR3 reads CASSLGPGQGNIQYF. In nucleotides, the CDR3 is TGTGCCAGCAGTTTAGGGCCCGGACAGGGGAACATTCAGTACTTC.

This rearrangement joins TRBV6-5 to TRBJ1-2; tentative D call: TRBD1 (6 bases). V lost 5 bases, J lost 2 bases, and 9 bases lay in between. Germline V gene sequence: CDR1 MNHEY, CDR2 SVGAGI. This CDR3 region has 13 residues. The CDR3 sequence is CASSRGQNYGYTF. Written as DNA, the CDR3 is TGTGCCAGCAGTAGAGGACAGAACTATGGCTACACCTTC.

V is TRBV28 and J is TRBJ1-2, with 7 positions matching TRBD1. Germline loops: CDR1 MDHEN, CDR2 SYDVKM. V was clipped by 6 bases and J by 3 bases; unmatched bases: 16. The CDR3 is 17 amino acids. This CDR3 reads CASRRTGQSGSDYGYTF. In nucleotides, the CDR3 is TGTGCCAGCAGGAGGACGGGACAGTCCGGATCCGACTATGGCTACACCTTC.

CDR3 sequence (DNA): TGTGCCAGCACTTACGTAGCGGGGGGGCAATATACGCAGTATTTT. It is translated as CASTYVAGGQYTQYF. The chain combines TRBV6-9 with TRBJ2-3, with 11 bases lining up with TRBD2. The CDR3 length is 15 residues. The junction had 10 bases not matched to a gene; V was cut back by 7 bases and J by 7 bases. CDR1 MNHGY and CDR2 SVAAGI come from the germline V gene.

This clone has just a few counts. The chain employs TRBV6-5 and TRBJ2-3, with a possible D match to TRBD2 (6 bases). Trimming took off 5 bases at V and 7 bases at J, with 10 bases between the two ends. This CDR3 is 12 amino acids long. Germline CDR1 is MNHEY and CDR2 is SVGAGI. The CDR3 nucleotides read TGTGCCAGCAGTATGACTAGAAATACGCAGTATTTT. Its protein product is CASSMTRNTQYF.

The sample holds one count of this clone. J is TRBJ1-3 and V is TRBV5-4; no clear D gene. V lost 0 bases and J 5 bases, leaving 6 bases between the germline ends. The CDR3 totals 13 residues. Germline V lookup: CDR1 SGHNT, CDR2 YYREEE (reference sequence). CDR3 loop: CASSLGGRNTIYF. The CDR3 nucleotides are TGTGCCAGCAGCTTGGGCGGAAGAAACACCATATATTTT. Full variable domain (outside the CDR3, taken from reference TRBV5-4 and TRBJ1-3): ETGVTQSPTHLIKTRGQQVTLRCSSQSGHNTVSWYQQALGQGPQFIFQYYREEENGRGNFPPRFSGLQFPNYSSELNVNALELDDSALYLCASSLGGRNTIYFGEGSWLTVV.

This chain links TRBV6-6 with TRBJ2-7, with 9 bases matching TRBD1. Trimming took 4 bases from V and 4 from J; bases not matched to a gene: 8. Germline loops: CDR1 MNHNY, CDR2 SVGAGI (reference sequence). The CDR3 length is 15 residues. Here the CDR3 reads CASSLPGQGLYEQYF. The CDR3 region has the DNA TGTGCCAGCAGTTTACCGGGACAGGGATTGTACGAGCAGTACTTC.

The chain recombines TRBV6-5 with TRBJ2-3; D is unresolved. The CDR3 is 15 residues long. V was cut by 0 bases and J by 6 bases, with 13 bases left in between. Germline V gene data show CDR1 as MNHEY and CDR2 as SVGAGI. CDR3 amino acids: CASSYSNRAGDTQYF. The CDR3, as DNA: TGTGCCAGCAGTTACTCGAACCGCGCCGGGGATACGCAGTATTTT.